This T cell receptor beta chain was sequenced during a study of blood T cells in healthy people across ages. Study-wide background: About one barcoded beta molecule per two T cells came from capture by template switching. Study-level results: Unknown donor CMV status possibly confounded expanded clonotype changes. Higher naive T cell percentage went strongly together with higher TCR beta diversity.

It was with a sample-barcoded 5' primer and a J-beta primer mix that a second PCR of roughly 7 to 12 cycles was run. A single record per CDR3 protein comes from TCRdb applying MiXCR to the 5' RACE reads. The table shows about 570,000 distinct CDR3 sequences, with about 25% occurring only once. The people who gave samples were healthy Caucasians from Russia, aged 6 to 90. As to this clonotype: Its specificity is not known.

The CDR3 consists of 15 residues. In germline, CDR1 is LGHNA, CDR2 YSLEER. V gave up 4 bases and J gave up 4 bases; unmatched junction bases: 8. The sequencing sample was made of blood. The sequence came from a woman aged 70-85 years in good health. The gene calls are TRBV4-3 and TRBJ1-2, with TRBD1 identical over 8 bases. The CDR3 loop reads CASSPGAGGVYGYTF. CDR3 nucleotides: TGCGCCAGCAGCCCCGGGGCAGGGGGCGTCTATGGCTACACCTTC.